Sequencing of this TCR beta chain was carried out in a study of T cells after yellow fever vaccination. TCRdb re-called the 5' RACE reads through MiXCR, storing one row per CDR3 protein. Of 550,000 or so distinct CDR3 sequences listed, 19% are singletons. For this clonotype: Its antigen remains unknown.

The study, taken as a whole, reports: It was the secondary response that reached its peak faster, day 5 versus 15, but it was weaker. At around 96% for CD4 and roughly 87% for CD8, most primary-vaccination clones showed up again after the booster. Any FACS-sorted repertoire could hold abundant clonotypes that contaminate it from the bulk population.

The CDR3 has 13 amino acids. The V and J ends lost 0 bases and 9 bases respectively, with 13 bases between them. Germline V gene sequence: CDR1 SGHDT, CDR2 YYEEEE. The receptor was isolated from a man aged 25-45 years who received the YFV17D yellow fever vaccine. Sample: PBMCs, taken 15 days after the yellow fever booster vaccination. V and J are TRBV5-6 and TRBJ2-7, with D perhaps TRBD2 (6 bases). In nucleotides, the CDR3 is TGTGCCAGCAGCTTGGCGGGAGAGGTCGGGCAGTACTTC. This encodes CASSLAGEVGQYF.